This T cell receptor beta chain stems from a study of regulatory T cells in long-lasting Graves disease. CDR1 and CDR2 (germline): SEHNR, FQNEAQ (reference sequence). The CDR3 totals 14 residues. After removal of 3 bases from V and 7 bases from J, the junction contained 6 bases not matched to a gene. Researchers made TCR beta libraries by using iRepertoire HTBI primers and running Arm-PCR on CDR3 regions. A single record per CDR3 protein comes from TCRdb applying MiXCR to the multiplex PCR reads. The sample yields about 470,000 distinct CDR3 sequences, approximately 21% seen once. Regarding time point: persistent/refractory GD, antithyroid drugs over 5 years with positive TRAb. PBMC-derived RNA was used for the TCR library.

The specimen was peripheral blood mononuclear cells (PBMCs), collected when the disease was refractory, from a patient treated with antithyroid drugs. The receptor was derived from a female donor with Graves disease. The V gene is TRBV7-9, the J gene TRBJ2-5; 9 nucleotides align to TRBD1. CDR3 bases: TGTGCCAGCAGCTTGGGACAGGGCCCCAGGACCCAGTACTTC. Translating it yields CASSLGQGPRTQYF. Together with reference TRBV7-9 and TRBJ2-5, the CDR3 gives the full variable domain: DTGVSQNPRHKITKRGQNVTFRCDPISEHNRLYWYRQTLGQGPEFLTYFQNEAQLEKSRLLSDRFSAERPKGSFSTLEIQRTEQGDSAMYLCASSLGQGPRTQYFGPGTRLLVL.